This T cell receptor beta chain was profiled in a study of cytomegalovirus exposure and HLA in healthy donors. Study-level background: The 650 to 850 first-cohort repertoires and the 100 to 150 validation repertoires shared the same platform, a later analysis reported. Study-level results: In the 120 validation repertoires, about 94% of cluster scores exceeded 0, per a later analysis. Most observed TCR sequences were rare, whereas some public TCRs were detected in many donors.

Worth noting for this clone: What it binds is not known.

Germline CDR1 SGHNT, CDR2 YYREEE (reference sequence). The CDR3 consists of 13 residues. Unmatched junction bases numbered 8, after V lost 5 bases and J lost 9 bases. The donors were in the roughly 120-subject validation cohort; that cohort was separate from the approximately 700-subject first cohort. The method was immunoSEQ multiplex PCR; TCRdb's version includes in-frame clones alone and lacks a portion of them. The table records approximately 300,000 clones, 75% to 90% of them present only once. The receptor was isolated from a woman under 40 in good health and CMV-seropositive. Sequenced: PBMCs. V is TRBV5-4 and J is TRBJ2-7; TRBD1 aligns across 10 bases. CDR3 residues: CASRGTGELGQYF. Here the CDR3 DNA reads TGTGCCAGCAGGGGGACAGGGGAATTAGGGCAGTACTTC.